This T cell receptor beta chain is drawn from a study of blood T cell repertoires in COVID-19. Study-wide background: The analysed material was cDNA or gDNA that came from T cells, B-cell-depleted T cells, or PBMCs.

Using immunoSEQ multiplex PCR, the repertoire was profiled, and TCRdb retains in-frame clones only, with some absent. The sample contains roughly 190,000 clones, 82% of which appear only once. CDR1 SGHTA and CDR2 FQGNSA come from the germline V gene. Deletions cut 0 bases from V and 2 bases from J, with 11 bases between. The CDR3 sequence is 15 residues long. Seattle patients were enrolled during active infection and followed longitudinally. This TCR came from a woman aged 55-70 years with COVID-19, enrolled during active disease. The sequenced material came from peripheral blood. V and J are TRBV7-2 and TRBJ2-7, with D perhaps TRBD2 (6 bases). CDR3 residues: CASSLAGLPTYEQYV. The CDR3 DNA reads TGTGCCAGCAGCTTAGCGGGACTCCCCACCTACGAGCAGTACGTC.